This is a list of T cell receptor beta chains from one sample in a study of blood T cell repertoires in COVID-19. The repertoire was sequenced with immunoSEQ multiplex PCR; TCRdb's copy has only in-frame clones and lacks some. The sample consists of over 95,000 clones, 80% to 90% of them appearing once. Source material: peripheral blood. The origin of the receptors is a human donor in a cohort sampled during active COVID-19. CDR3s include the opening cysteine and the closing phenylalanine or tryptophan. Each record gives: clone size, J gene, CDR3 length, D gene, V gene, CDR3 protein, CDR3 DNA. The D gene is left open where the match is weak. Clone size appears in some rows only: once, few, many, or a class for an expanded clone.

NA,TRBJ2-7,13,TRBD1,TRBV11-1,CASSTQGGYEQYF,TGTGCCAGCAGCACACAGGGGGGCTACGAGCAGTACTTC
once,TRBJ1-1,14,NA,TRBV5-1,CASSLGAANTEAFF,TGCGCCAGCAGCTTGGGGGCAGCGAACACTGAAGCTTTCTTT
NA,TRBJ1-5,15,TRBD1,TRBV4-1,CASSQEGQGDQPQHF,TGCGCCAGCAGCCAAGAGGGACAGGGGGACCAGCCCCAGCATTTT
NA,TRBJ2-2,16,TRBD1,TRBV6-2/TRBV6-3,CASSIPGQGSTGELFF,TGTGCCAGCAGCATTCCGGGACAGGGATCCACCGGGGAGCTGTTTTTT
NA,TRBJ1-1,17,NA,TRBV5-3,CARSSRGVSSQNTEAFF,TGTGCCAGAAGTTCCCGCGGGGTCTCTTCACAGAACACTGAAGCTTTCTTT
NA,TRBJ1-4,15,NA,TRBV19,CASSIQSGVGEKLFF,TGTGCCAGTAGTATACAGTCGGGGGTTGGTGAAAAACTGTTTTTT
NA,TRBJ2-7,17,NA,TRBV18,CASSPIGAELISYEQYF,TGTGCCAGCTCACCAATCGGTGCGGAACTAATCTCCTACGAGCAGTACTTC
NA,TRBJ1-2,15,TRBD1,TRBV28,CASSFRDRGVYGYTF,TGTGCCAGCAGTTTCCGGGACAGGGGCGTCTATGGCTACACCTTC
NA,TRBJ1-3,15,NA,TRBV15,CATSRAARAGNTIYF,TGTGCCACCAGCAGAGCAGCTCGGGCTGGAAACACCATATATTTT
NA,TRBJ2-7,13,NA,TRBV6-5,CASSNGGTRGQYF,TGTGCCAGCAGTAACGGAGGGACCCGAGGGCAGTACTTC
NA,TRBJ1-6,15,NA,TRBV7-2,CASSLVRAVNSPLHF,TGTGCCAGCAGCTTAGTGCGGGCAGTTAATTCACCCCTCCACTTT
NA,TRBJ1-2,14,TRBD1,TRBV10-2,CASSSNRGNYGYTF,TGCGCCAGCAGTTCAAACAGGGGGAACTATGGCTACACCTTC
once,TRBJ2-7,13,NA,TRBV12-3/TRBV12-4,CASSLGRAYEQYF,TGTGCCAGCAGTTTGGGCCGAGCCTACGAGCAGTACTTC
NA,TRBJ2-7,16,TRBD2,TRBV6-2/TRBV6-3,CASSPSGLAHSYEQYF,TGTGCCAGCAGCCCCAGTGGACTAGCGCACTCCTACGAGCAGTACTTC
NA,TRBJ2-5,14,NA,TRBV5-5,CASSLVGGGETQYF,TGTGCCAGCAGCTTGGTGGGAGGAGGGGAGACCCAGTACTTC
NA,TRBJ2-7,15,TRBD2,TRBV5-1,CASSLGSGGAWEQYF,TGCGCCAGCAGCTTGGGTAGCGGGGGGGCCTGGGAGCAGTACTTC
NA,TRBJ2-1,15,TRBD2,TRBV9,CASSGSGRAFNEQFF,TGTGCCAGCAGCGGTAGCGGGAGGGCATTCAATGAGCAGTTCTTC
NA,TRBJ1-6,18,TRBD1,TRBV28,CASSTPEQGRWDNSPLHF,TGTGCCAGCAGCACCCCGGAACAGGGGCGATGGGATAATTCACCCCTCCACTTT
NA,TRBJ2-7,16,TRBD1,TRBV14,CASSQAPGQGGYEQYF,TGTGCCAGCAGCCAAGCTCCGGGACAGGGGGGCTACGAGCAGTACTTC
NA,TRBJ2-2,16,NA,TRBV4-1,CASSQEGQGLTGELFF,TGCGCCAGCAGCCAAGAAGGTCAGGGGTTGACCGGGGAGCTGTTTTTT